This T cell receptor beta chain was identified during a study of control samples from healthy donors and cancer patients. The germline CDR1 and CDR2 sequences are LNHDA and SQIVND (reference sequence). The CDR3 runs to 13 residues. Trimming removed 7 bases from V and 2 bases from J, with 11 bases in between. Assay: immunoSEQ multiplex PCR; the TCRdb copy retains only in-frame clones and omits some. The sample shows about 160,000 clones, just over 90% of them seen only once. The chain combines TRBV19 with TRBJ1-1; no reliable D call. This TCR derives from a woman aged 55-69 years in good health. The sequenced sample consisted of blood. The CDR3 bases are TGTGCCAGTAACGGCAATGGCAACACTGAAGCTTTCTTT. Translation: CASNGNGNTEAFF.